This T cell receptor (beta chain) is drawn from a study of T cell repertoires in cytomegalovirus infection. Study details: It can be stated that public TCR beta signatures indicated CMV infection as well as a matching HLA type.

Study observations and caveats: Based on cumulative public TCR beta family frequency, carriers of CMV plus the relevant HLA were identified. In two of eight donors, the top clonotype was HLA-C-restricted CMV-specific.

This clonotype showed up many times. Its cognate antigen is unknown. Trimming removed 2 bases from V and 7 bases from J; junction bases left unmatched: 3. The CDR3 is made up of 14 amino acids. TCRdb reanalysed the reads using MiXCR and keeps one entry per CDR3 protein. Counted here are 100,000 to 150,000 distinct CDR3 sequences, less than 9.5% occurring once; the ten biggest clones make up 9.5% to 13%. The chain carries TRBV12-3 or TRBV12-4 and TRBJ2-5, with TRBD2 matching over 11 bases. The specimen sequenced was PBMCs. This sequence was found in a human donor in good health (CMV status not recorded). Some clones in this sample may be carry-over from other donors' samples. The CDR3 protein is CASSLNLAGGTQYF. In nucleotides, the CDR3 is TGTGCCAGCAGTTTAAATCTAGCGGGGGGGACCCAGTACTTC.